Shown below are 24 T cell receptor beta chains from a single sample sequenced in a study of T cell repertoires in cytomegalovirus infection. From the reads, TCRdb called clonotypes with MiXCR, one entry per CDR3 protein. This sample has approximately 200,000 distinct CDR3 sequences; roughly 23% occur once, and the top ten carry around a sixth. Input material: CD8+ T cells from PBMCs. These receptors were obtained from a human donor in good health (CMV status not recorded). Some clones in this sample may be carry-over from other donors' samples.

This clonotype was detected a few times. The chain recombines TRBV5-6 with TRBJ1-2; D gene ambiguous. The CDR3 consists of 14 residues. V lost 0 bases to trimming and J lost 7 bases, with 13 bases between them. In germline, CDR1 is SGHDT, CDR2 YYEEEE. This CDR3 is CASSLEQSVGGYTF. CDR3 sequence (DNA): TGTGCCAGCAGCTTGGAACAGTCGGTGGGTGGCTACACCTTC.

This clonotype showed up many times. The J gene is TRBJ1-1, the V gene TRBV2; TRBD1 might be the D (6 bases). Germline V CDR1 and CDR2: SNHLY, FYNNEI. The CDR3 consists of 15 residues. Trimming removed 3 bases from V and 4 bases from J, with 15 bases in between. CDR3 sequence (DNA): TGTGCCAGCAGTGAGGAGCGGGGGGCCGGCACTGAAGCTTTCTTT. Its translation is CASSEERGAGTEAFF.

This clonotype has only a few counts. V usage is TRBV29-1 and J usage is TRBJ2-7; D is ambiguous. This CDR3 has 12 amino acids. Germline loops: CDR1 SQVTM, CDR2 ANQGSEA. Deletions cut 0 bases from V and 6 bases from J, with 9 bases between. CDR3 sequence: CSVEDLTREQYF. The CDR3 nucleotides read TGCAGCGTTGAAGATCTTACCCGCGAGCAGTACTTC.

The chain couples TRBV14 to TRBJ1-4; D gene ambiguous. Germline loops: CDR1 SGHDN, CDR2 FVKESK. This CDR3 contains 16 residues. V lost 0 bases, J lost 2 bases, and 10 bases lay in between. For the CDR3, the DNA is TGTGCCAGCAGCCAAGATACGTGGTCCACTAATGAAAAACTGTTTTTT. This gives the protein CASSQDTWSTNEKLFF.

The chain combines TRBV11-2 with TRBJ2-7, with 9 bases that match TRBD1. The germline CDR1 and CDR2 sequences are SGHAT and FQNNGV. This CDR3 has 17 residues. The ends lost 4 bases at V and 2 bases at J; junction bases unmatched: 12. For the CDR3, the DNA is TGTGCCAGCAGCTCCCACCCGGGACAGGGCAGCACCTACGAGCAGTACTTC. Amino acid sequence: CASSSHPGQGSTYEQYF.

The genes are TRBV29-1 and TRBJ2-7, with a weak D call TRBD2 (5 bases). This CDR3 has 12 residues. Trimming left V 3 bases short and J 3 bases short, with 9 bases between. Germline V gene sequence: CDR1 SQVTM, CDR2 ANQGSEA. Written as DNA, the CDR3 is TGCAGCGTTGATCCGGGGAACTACGAGCAGTACTTC. This translates into CSVDPGNYEQYF.

J is TRBJ2-6 and V is TRBV30; tentatively, D is TRBD1 (6 bases). In germline, CDR1 is GTSNPN, CDR2 SVGIG (reference sequence). This CDR3 comprises 14 residues. V dropped 5 bases and J dropped 3 bases, with 11 bases sitting between them. CDR3 in amino acids: CAWEQGVGANVLTF. CDR3 in DNA: TGTGCCTGGGAACAGGGAGTTGGGGCCAACGTCCTGACTTTC.

This clonotype came up a few times. The chain has TRBV24-1 and TRBJ2-1; D is unresolved. This CDR3 spans 13 amino acids. V lost 1 base and J lost 8, with 8 bases in between. Germline assignment: CDR1 KGHDR and CDR2 SFDVKD. CDR3 sequence reads: CATSDLGEYEQFF. As DNA, the CDR3 is TGTGCCACCAGTGATTTAGGCGAATATGAGCAGTTCTTC.

This clonotype has a handful of counts. The rearrangement uses TRBV3-1 and TRBJ2-7; tentatively, D is TRBD1 or TRBD2 (5 bases each). The CDR3 length is 17 residues. The germline gives CDR1 LGHDT, CDR2 YNNKEL (reference sequence). V lost 4 bases and J lost 6, with 25 bases in between. CDR3 nucleotide sequence: TGTGCCAGCAGCCCCCATGGACGGGGACCCATTGGGGGCGAGCAGTACTTC. This sequence encodes CASSPHGRGPIGGEQYF.

J is TRBJ2-3 and V is TRBV7-3; D gene unclear. Germline CDR1 reads SGHTA; CDR2 reads FQGTGA. V was pared by 5 bases and J by 4 bases, with 19 bases between. CDR3 length: 16 residues. In DNA form, the CDR3 reads TGTGCCAGCAGCCCCTCGCTGGCTAGTTCTCCAGATACGCAGTATTTT. Translating gives CASSPSLASSPDTQYF.

This clonotype has only a few counts. The chain combines TRBV12-3 or TRBV12-4 with TRBJ2-7, with TRBD1 identical over 7 bases. CDR3 size: 13 residues. With 6 bases clipped from V and 1 base from J, the junction kept 3 bases outside the gene matches. This chain's CDR3 is CASRATGSYEQYF. For the CDR3, the DNA is TGTGCCAGCAGGGCGACAGGGTCCTACGAGCAGTACTTC.

This clonotype was detected a few times. As DNA, the CDR3 is TGTGCCACAGCAGCCCCCGACAGGACCTCCTACAATGAGCAGTTCTTC. This encodes CATAAPDRTSYNEQFF. This chain joins TRBV7-6 and TRBJ2-1; the D gene is possibly TRBD1 (6 bases). This CDR3 region has 16 residues. The germline gives CDR1 SGHVS, CDR2 FNYEAQ. V shed 10 bases and J shed 0 bases, with 19 bases lying between them.

This clonotype was recorded a few times. V usage is TRBV12-3 or TRBV12-4 and J usage is TRBJ2-1; perhaps TRBD1 as D (6 bases). Between the trimmed V and J ends, which lost 5 bases and 5 bases, there was a span of 16 bases. The CDR3 runs 15 residues. The CDR3 nucleotides are TGTGCCAGCAGTCCAATCAGGGGCGAAAACAATGAGCAGTTCTTC. This encodes CASSPIRGENNEQFF.

This clonotype has at least ten counts. The V call is TRBV18, the J call TRBJ2-5; D gene ambiguous. The CDR3 has 13 amino acids. Per the germline V gene, CDR1 is KGHSH and CDR2 is LQKENI. Trimming left V 0 bases short and J 0 bases short, with 2 bases between. CDR3 sequence (DNA): TGTGCCAGCTCACCACCATACCAAGAGACCCAGTACTTC. Translation gives CASSPPYQETQYF. Using reference TRBV18 and TRBJ2-5 for the parts outside the CDR3, the full variable domain is NAGVMQNPRHLVRRRGQEARLRCSPMKGHSHVYWYRQLPEEGLKFMVYLQKENIIDESGMPKERFSAEFPKEGPSILRIQQVVRGDSAAYFCASSPPYQETQYFGPGTRLLVL.

This clonotype was counted only a few times. The chain employs TRBV2 and TRBJ2-5; no definite D call. This CDR3 spans 14 amino acids. Germline V gene data show CDR1 as SNHLY and CDR2 as FYNNEI. V lost 7 bases to trimming and J lost 4 bases, with 16 bases between them. The CDR3 here is CASNEAVLRETQYF. As DNA, the CDR3 is TGTGCCAGCAACGAAGCAGTCCTTCGAGAGACCCAGTACTTC. Variable domain in full (rest from reference TRBV2 and TRBJ2-5): EPEVTQTPSHQVTQMGQEVILRCVPISNHLYFYWYRQILGQKVEFLVSFYNNEISEKSEIFDDQFSVERPDGSNFTLKIRSTKLEDSAMYFCASNEAVLRETQYFGPGTRLLVL.

The V call is TRBV4-1, the J call TRBJ2-2; D could derive from TRBD1 or TRBD2 (5 bases each). The germline V and J ends were trimmed by 0 bases and 5 bases, with 13 bases remaining between them. Germline V CDR1 and CDR2: MGHRA, YSYEKL. The CDR3 is made up of 16 amino acids. DNA of the CDR3: TGCGCCAGCAGCCAAGATAGTGGCGAGGGGACCGGGGAGCTGTTTTTT. Its protein product is CASSQDSGEGTGELFF.

The V call is TRBV15, the J call TRBJ1-1; 7 nucleotides line up with TRBD1. The trim removed 6 bases at V and 3 bases at J, leaving 13 bases unmatched. Germline V gives CDR1 LNHNV, CDR2 YYDKDF (reference sequence). There are 16 residues in the CDR3. CDR3 loop: CATRPGTAWGDTEAFF. As DNA, the CDR3 is TGTGCCACCAGACCCGGGACAGCCTGGGGCGACACTGAAGCTTTCTTT.

The table lists this clonotype with a few counts. V usage is TRBV27 and J usage is TRBJ2-5, with TRBD1 matching over 10 bases. Germline-derived CDR1 and CDR2 are MNHEY and SMNVEV (reference sequence). The CDR3 is 15 residues long. The junction had 6 bases not matched to a gene; V was cut back by 3 bases and J by 5 bases. This CDR3 reads CASSLGQGMRETQYF. The CDR3 coding sequence is TGTGCCAGCAGTTTGGGACAGGGGATGAGGGAGACCCAGTACTTC.

The chain has TRBV6-1 and TRBJ2-1, with D perhaps TRBD1 (8 bases). The V and J ends lost 4 bases and 5 bases respectively, with 18 bases between them. The CDR3 sequence is 16 residues long. CDR1 and CDR2 from the germline V gene are MNHNS and SASEGT. CDR3 in amino acids: CASSGQGTTLDNEQFF. CDR3 bases: TGTGCCAGCAGTGGACAGGGGACTACCTTAGACAATGAGCAGTTCTTC.

CDR3 nucleotide sequence: TGTGCCAGCCTGGGGTTGGAGGGAAACACCGGGGAGCTGTTTTTT. Its protein product is CASLGLEGNTGELFF. The chain employs TRBV2 and TRBJ2-2, with D perhaps TRBD2 (6 bases). CDR3 length: 15 residues. V gave up 8 bases and J gave up 2 bases, with 15 bases separating them. Germline values: CDR1 SNHLY, CDR2 FYNNEI.

This clonotype was seen ten or more times. This chain connects TRBV12-3 or TRBV12-4 to TRBJ1-3; D is perhaps TRBD1 (5 bases). Trimming shortened V by 7 bases and J by 0 bases, and 16 bases separated the two germline ends. The CDR3 has 16 amino acids. CDR3 loop: CASTEGTGLSGNTIYF. The CDR3 DNA reads TGTGCCAGCACCGAGGGAACGGGACTCTCTGGAAACACCATATATTTT.

The chain carries TRBV28 and TRBJ1-6, with no clear D. V lost 6 bases, J lost 7 bases, and 22 bases lay in between. The CDR3 totals 17 residues. CDR1 and CDR2 from the germline V gene are MDHEN and SYDVKM. CDR3 DNA: TGTGCCAGCAGCCCCCAGATTGGTGAAGCGTTGAATTCACCCCTCCACTTT. It is translated as CASSPQIGEALNSPLHF.

This clonotype has a handful of counts. The chain combines TRBV15 with TRBJ2-1; the D is unclear. The germline V and J ends were trimmed by 5 bases and 0 bases, with 8 bases remaining between them. The CDR3 spans 14 residues. From germline, CDR1 is LNHNV and CDR2 YYDKDF (reference sequence). CDR3 sequence: CATSGRSSYNEQFF. CDR3 in DNA: TGTGCCACCAGCGGCAGAAGCTCCTACAATGAGCAGTTCTTC.

This clonotype has a handful of counts. The chain carries TRBV12-3 or TRBV12-4 and TRBJ2-2, with 9 bases aligning to TRBD2. The junction had 11 bases not matched to a gene; V was cut back by 4 bases and J by 5 bases. The CDR3 totals 17 residues. The CDR3 here is CASSSPDSGGRTGELFF. The CDR3 DNA reads as TGTGCCAGCAGTTCCCCGGACAGCGGGGGGAGAACCGGGGAGCTGTTTTTT.